This TCR beta chain was recorded in a study of shared clonotypes between healthy human individuals. Several immunoSEQ plates held equal portions of the genomic DNA taken from each subset. Clones were read by immunoSEQ multiplex PCR, and TCRdb kept only the in-frame ones, dropping some. Seen here are roughly 2.5 million clones, around 94% observed once, and the top ten hold more than 0.12%. The CDR3 length is 16 residues. J lost 8 bases, V lost 1 base, and 10 bases had no gene match. Germline values: CDR1 SGHAT, CDR2 FQNNGV. The chain recombines TRBV11-2 with TRBJ2-3; TRBD2 agrees at 9 bases. The origin of this receptor is a man between 18 and 29 years old in good health. Sequenced input: naive CD4+ T cells sorted from blood. Subset given: CD45RA+ positively selected. The CDR3 is CASSLGTGGRALTQYF. In DNA form, the CDR3 reads TGTGCCAGCAGCTTAGGGACAGGCGGGAGGGCCCTTACGCAGTATTTT.